Given below is one TCR beta chain in context. Its antigen is unknown. Base-call qualities are not available, and no considerably larger clone is one nucleotide away. The entry originates in a study of T cells in tumors after PD-1 blockade (dated by TCRdb to between 2018 and 2021). About the investigation overall: Exclusion criteria were prior checkpoint blockade, use of systemic immunosuppressants, or recent radiotherapy or other anti-cancer therapy within 4 weeks. The study performed paired single-cell RNA and TCR sequencing on site-matched tumors from BCC or SCC patients before and after anti-PD-1 therapy. While on anti-PD-1 treatment, some of the patients also continued taking daily vismodegib 150 mg. On average, tumor samples had 26,066 TCR templates (range roughly 554-99,264) and 5,000 to 7,500 unique clonotypes, 15 to 20-fold deeper than single-cell TCR sequencing. Patients were treated with either pembrolizumab 200 mg every 3 weeks or cemiplimab 350 mg every 2 weeks. RECIST version 1.1 was used to assess clinical response.

The immunoSEQ platform was used for deep TCRbeta sequencing. Per the authors' processing: For further analysis, only productive rearrangements were exported out of the immunoSEQ Analyzer. A two-sided binomial test at Bonferroni-corrected P below 0.01 was used to call clones with significant expansion or contraction between timepoints. T cell phenotypes were assigned to bulk TCRbeta clonotypes by matching the clonotypes to single-cell RNA+TCR-seq clones that had the same TCRbeta sequence. Clone enrichment in tumor was calculated as tumor frequency divided by PBMC frequency from bulk TCR sequencing. GLIPH was used to sort TCRs into specificity groups, which are clusters of distinct TCRs that likely recognize common antigens through shared CDR3 motifs. What TCRdb holds here is the immuneACCESS table cut down to in-frame rearrangements. Part of the clones is not present; checked against another copy, under half of the missing clones reflect an unresolved V gene, and the others are unexplained. The V and J calls and clone size are taken from that table; D and trimming were inferred from the DNA. The sample includes roughly 4,500 clones, with roughly 73% observed a single time. Of the sample, 6.5% to 9% is held by the ten largest clones.

Findings and caveats that apply to the study as a whole: Exhausted CD8+ clones expanded after therapy were mostly novel clonotypes undetected pre-treatment, suggesting clonal replacement rather than reinvigoration of pre-existing clones. Where the novel T cell clones came from was not determined, and possible sources could include lymphoid organs or rare unexpanded clones inside the tumor or in the tumor periphery. About 41% of tumor TCR clonotypes were found in blood, and some novel exhausted tumor clones appeared in pre-treatment blood, suggesting peripheral recruitment. Clonal replacement was seen only when comparing pre- and post-treatment samples and not when comparing two pre-treatment samples, which argues against artifacts from biopsy timing or location.

Between the V and J ends, shortened by 5 bases and 3 bases respectively, the junction contains 15 bases. The germline V gene sets CDR1 to SGDLS and CDR2 to YYNGEE. The CDR3 spans 15 residues, from the cysteine through the phenylalanine. Only the CDR3 region is kept as DNA, spanning 45 bases read in frame from base 1. The sample's time point, from its label and the paper: first of two pre-therapy site-matched biopsies two to three months apart. The tumor biopsies were site-matched, meaning the biopsies were taken from the same primary tumor before and after PD-1 blockade. For bulk TCRbeta sequencing, genomic DNA was extracted from tumor biopsies or peripheral blood, and input amounts ranged from roughly 600 ng to 6,500 ng. To increase sensitivity for rare clonotypes compared with single-cell TCR sequencing, remaining biopsy material was subjected to bulk TCRbeta sequencing. Every patient was a poor candidate for surgical resection and had histologically proven advanced or metastatic basal or squamous cell carcinoma. The basal cell carcinoma cohort comprised 10 to 12 patients, of whom roughly 8 had bulk tumor TCR sequencing. Fresh biopsies were taken from the primary tumor site, and part of the biopsy material was kept in RNAlater for exome and bulk TCR sequencing.

The chain couples TRBV9 to TRBJ1-5; TRBD1 is a possible D gene, resting on 6 matching bases. The TCR was taken from a human donor with basal cell carcinoma. The sequences come from tumor tissue, collected before anti-PD-1 treatment. The DNA reads as follows: TGTGCCAGCAGTCCGGGGGGCAGAGACAATCAGCCCCAGCATTTT. Its protein is CASSPGGRDNQPQHF.